This is a list of T cell receptor beta chains from one sample in a study of blood T cell repertoires in COVID-19. Produced via immunoSEQ multiplex PCR; TCRdb's table is partial and in-frame only. This table has around 58,000 clones, 75% to 85% appearing once. The specimen was peripheral blood. These receptors all stem from a human donor in a cohort sampled during active COVID-19. CDR3s include the opening cysteine and the closing phenylalanine or tryptophan. Fields, in order: V gene, D gene, clone size, J gene, CDR3 DNA, CDR3 protein. A D gene is named only where the DNA matches it firmly. Clone size is shown for a subset of rows, as once, few, many or a class of expanded clone.

V: TRBV19; D: TRBD1; size: .; J: TRBJ1-2; DNA: TGTGCCAGTAGTACCTCCGGGGACAGCTTCCATTATGGCTACACCTTC; CDR3: CASSTSGDSFHYGYTF
V: TRBV30; D: TRBD2; size: .; J: TRBJ2-3; DNA: TGTGCCTGGAGTTCGGGGGGTCAGGGGTATTTT; CDR3: CAWSSGGQGYF
V: TRBV30; D: .; size: .; J: TRBJ1-6; DNA: TGTGCCTGGAGTGTACAGGGCCCCCTCCACTTT; CDR3: CAWSVQGPLHF
V: TRBV7-9; D: .; size: .; J: TRBJ2-3; DNA: TGTGCCAGCAGCCAAGCAGGGGCAGATACGCAGTATTTT; CDR3: CASSQAGADTQYF
V: TRBV5-5; D: .; size: .; J: TRBJ1-1; DNA: TGTGCCAGCAGCTTGGCCTTTAACAGAGGGACTGAAGCTTTCTTT; CDR3: CASSLAFNRGTEAFF
V: TRBV12-3/TRBV12-4; D: .; size: .; J: TRBJ2-2; DNA: TGTGCAGAAAGCCCGGCGGCCACCGGGGAGCTGTTTTTT; CDR3: CAESPAATGELFF
V: TRBV5-5; D: .; size: .; J: TRBJ1-1; DNA: TGTGCCAGCAGCTTGCAGGGGTTCACTGAAGCTTTCTTT; CDR3: CASSLQGFTEAFF
V: TRBV7-9; D: .; size: once; J: TRBJ1-1; DNA: TGTGCCAGCAGCAGGGGGGGCGACACTGAAGCTTTCTTT; CDR3: CASSRGGDTEAFF
V: TRBV4-3; D: TRBD1; size: few; J: TRBJ1-5; DNA: TGCGCCAGCAGCCAACAAACAGGGGGCAATCAGCCCCAGCATTTT; CDR3: CASSQQTGGNQPQHF
V: TRBV19; D: TRBD2; size: .; J: TRBJ2-2; DNA: TGTGCCAGTAGTCTCATAGCGGGGGGGCTCACCGGGGAGCTGTTTTTT; CDR3: CASSLIAGGLTGELFF
V: TRBV15; D: .; size: .; J: TRBJ1-1; DNA: TGTGCCACCAGCAGAGCAGAGAACACTGAAGCTTTCTTT; CDR3: CATSRAENTEAFF
V: TRBV6-2/TRBV6-3; D: TRBD1; size: once; J: TRBJ1-1; DNA: TGTGCCAGCAGTTACACAGGGGGCTGGGGCACTGAAGCTTTCTTT; CDR3: CASSYTGGWGTEAFF
V: TRBV14; D: TRBD1; size: .; J: TRBJ1-1; DNA: TGTGCCAGCAGCCAACCCCTGACAGGGGGCTTTGGAGGGGACACTGAAGCTTTCTTT; CDR3: CASSQPLTGGFGGDTEAFF
V: TRBV10-3; D: .; size: .; J: TRBJ1-2; DNA: TGTGCCATCAGCGAGGCCGTCGGGTACTATGGCTACACCTTC; CDR3: CAISEAVGYYGYTF
V: TRBV9; D: TRBD1; size: .; J: TRBJ1-5; DNA: TGTGCCAGCAGCAGGCAGGGGGAGAGCAATCAGCCCCAGCATTTT; CDR3: CASSRQGESNQPQHF
V: TRBV4-3; D: .; size: .; J: TRBJ1-6; DNA: TGCGCCAGCAGCCAAGGGGGGGTTTCACCCCTCCACTTT; CDR3: CASSQGGVSPLHF
V: TRBV3-1/TRBV3-2; D: .; size: .; J: TRBJ2-2; DNA: TGTGCCAGCAGCCAAGAGGGGGCGGGCACCGGGGAGCTGTTTTTT; CDR3: CASSQEGAGTGELFF
V: TRBV4-2; D: TRBD2; size: .; J: TRBJ2-7; DNA: TGTGCCAGCAGCCAAGTTCCTAGCGGGGGGGTCGGTGACTACGAGCAGTACTTC; CDR3: CASSQVPSGGVGDYEQYF
V: TRBV14; D: .; size: .; J: TRBJ2-7; DNA: TGTGCCAGCAGCCCCATCGGTAACGAGCAGTACTTC; CDR3: CASSPIGNEQYF
V: TRBV7-6; D: TRBD1; size: .; J: TRBJ1-1; DNA: TGTGCCAGCAGCTCCTCGGGACAGGGGGCTAATAATGAAGCTTTCTTT; CDR3: CASSSSGQGANNEAFF
V: TRBV2; D: TRBD2; size: .; J: TRBJ2-3; DNA: TGTGCCAGCAATCGGGGGGGGCTAGCAGATACGCAGTATTTT; CDR3: CASNRGGLADTQYF
V: TRBV5-1; D: TRBD2; size: .; J: TRBJ2-1; DNA: TGCGCCAGCAGCCACGGACTAGCCCACCCCTACAATGAGCAGTTCTTC; CDR3: CASSHGLAHPYNEQFF
V: TRBV4-2; D: TRBD1; size: .; J: TRBJ1-6; DNA: TGTGCCAGCAGCCAAGATAGGACAGGGGGCTCACCCCTCCACTTT; CDR3: CASSQDRTGGSPLHF
V: TRBV7-2; D: TRBD1; size: .; J: TRBJ1-1; DNA: TGTGCCAGCAGCAATCACAGGGGGGCTGCCACTGAAGCTTTCTTT; CDR3: CASSNHRGAATEAFF
V: TRBV6-2/TRBV6-3; D: TRBD2; size: .; J: TRBJ2-3; DNA: TGTGCCAGCAGTTACTCCCTAGGACTAGCGGGGACAGATACGCAGTATTTT; CDR3: CASSYSLGLAGTDTQYF
V: TRBV7-2; D: .; size: .; J: TRBJ2-7; DNA: TGTGCCAGCAGCTTAGTAGGCTACACTGACTTCGAGCAGTACTTC; CDR3: CASSLVGYTDFEQYF
V: TRBV6-2/TRBV6-3; D: TRBD1; size: .; J: TRBJ1-2; DNA: TGTGCCAGCAGTTACGTCAGACAGGGCGGCTACACCTTC; CDR3: CASSYVRQGGYTF
V: TRBV3-1/TRBV3-2; D: .; size: .; J: TRBJ2-2; DNA: TGTGCCAGCAGCCTTTTAGCCGGGGAGCTGTTTTTT; CDR3: CASSLLAGELFF
V: TRBV5-8; D: .; size: once; J: TRBJ1-2; DNA: TGTGCCAGCAGCAAAGCAGGGGTAAAGGGCTACACCTTC; CDR3: CASSKAGVKGYTF
V: TRBV25-1; D: .; size: .; J: TRBJ1-3; DNA: TGTGCCAGCAGTGAACTCGGGAACACCATATATTTT; CDR3: CASSELGNTIYF
V: TRBV5-5; D: .; size: once; J: TRBJ1-4; DNA: TGTGCCAGCAGCACCACCAGAGACAGCAATGAAAAACTGTTTTTT; CDR3: CASSTTRDSNEKLFF
V: TRBV6-8; D: .; size: .; J: TRBJ2-7; DNA: TGTGCCAGCAGTTACCGAGGGGGAGGGTACGAGCAGTACTTC; CDR3: CASSYRGGGYEQYF
V: TRBV7-2; D: .; size: .; J: TRBJ2-7; DNA: TGTGCCAGCAGCTTAGCCCCGGGAAAAACCTACGAGCAGTACTTC; CDR3: CASSLAPGKTYEQYF
V: TRBV2; D: .; size: .; J: TRBJ2-7; DNA: TGTGCCAGCAGTGAAACCAGGAAATCCTACGAGCAGTACTTC; CDR3: CASSETRKSYEQYF
V: TRBV5-6; D: TRBD1; size: .; J: TRBJ1-2; DNA: TGTGCCAGCAGCTTGGGACAGGGGGGCCCCCGGGGCTACACCTTC; CDR3: CASSLGQGGPRGYTF
V: TRBV9; D: TRBD1; size: once; J: TRBJ2-6; DNA: TGTGCCAGCAGCGAACTCTCGGGACAGGGAGTACCTGGGGCCAACGTCCTGACTTTC; CDR3: CASSELSGQGVPGANVLTF
V: TRBV10-3; D: .; size: .; J: TRBJ2-5; DNA: TGTGCCATCAGTGAATTGGTTGGGAGGAGCCGAGAGACCCAGTACTTC; CDR3: CAISELVGRSRETQYF
V: TRBV7-9; D: TRBD2; size: .; J: TRBJ2-3; DNA: TGTGCCAGCACCCCACCGCTAGCGGGGCCGTATACGCAGTATTTT; CDR3: CASTPPLAGPYTQYF
V: TRBV6-6; D: TRBD2; size: .; J: TRBJ2-2; DNA: TGTGCCAGCAGATGGACTAGCGGGCTCAACACCGGGGAGCTGTTTTTT; CDR3: CASRWTSGLNTGELFF
V: TRBV27; D: .; size: .; J: TRBJ2-4; DNA: TGTGCCAGCAGTTCGGACGAGCGGGCCAAAAACATTCAGTACTTC; CDR3: CASSSDERAKNIQYF
V: TRBV28; D: TRBD1; size: .; J: TRBJ2-7; DNA: TGTGCCAGCGGACAGGGGAGCTCCGAGCAGTACTTC; CDR3: CASGQGSSEQYF
V: TRBV6-5; D: .; size: few; J: TRBJ2-7; DNA: TGTGCCAGCAGTTACTCGGGGCACGGCACCTACGAGCAGTACTTC; CDR3: CASSYSGHGTYEQYF
V: TRBV2; D: .; size: few; J: TRBJ1-3; DNA: TGTGCCAGCAGTGACCGGGACTCTGGAAACACCATATATTTT; CDR3: CASSDRDSGNTIYF
V: TRBV24-1; D: TRBD2; size: once; J: TRBJ2-3; DNA: TGTGCCACCAGTGATTTGCGGGCTAGCGGGGGAAGAGATACGCAGTATTTT; CDR3: CATSDLRASGGRDTQYF
V: TRBV4-3; D: .; size: .; J: TRBJ1-4; DNA: TGCGCCAGCAGCCAAGACCAGGCCATGGAAAAACTGTTTTTT; CDR3: CASSQDQAMEKLFF
V: TRBV6-1; D: TRBD2; size: few; J: TRBJ2-2; DNA: TGTGCCAGCAGTGAACTCAGGGTAGCGGGCGGGGAGCTGTTTTTT; CDR3: CASSELRVAGGELFF